Below are 14 T cell receptor beta chains sequenced from a single sample in a study of T-cell reconstitution after alpha-beta-depleted transplantation in children. A library of TCRbeta sequences, prepared with unique molecular identifiers, was generated. TCRdb used MiXCR to reprocess the PCR reads, holding one entry per CDR3 protein. Of about 290,000 distinct CDR3 sequences listed, about 9.4% are singletons. The sample here was PBMCs, taken before TCRalphabeta/CD19-depleted stem cell transplant. These receptors came from a boy less than two years old with acute myeloid leukemia, due to receive a stem cell transplant.

Ten or more counts support this clonotype. The chain employs TRBV5-4 and TRBJ2-2, with 11 positions matching TRBD2. Per the germline V gene, CDR1 is SGHNT and CDR2 is YYREEE (reference sequence). The ends lost 0 bases at V and 2 bases at J; junction bases unmatched: 6. This CDR3 contains 18 residues. DNA of the CDR3: TGTGCCAGCAGCTTGGTTAAACTAGCGGGAGTTAACACCGGGGAGCTGTTTTTT. Protein product: CASSLVKLAGVNTGELFF.

The V gene is TRBV24-1, the J gene TRBJ2-1; 14 bases align to TRBD2. CDR1 KGHDR and CDR2 SFDVKD come from the germline V gene. The CDR3 contains 17 residues. Trimming cost V 4 bases and J 5 bases; bases outside gene matches: 6. The CDR3 protein is CATSDRRTSGRHNEQFF. CDR3 bases: TGTGCCACCAGTGACCGACGGACTAGCGGGAGGCACAATGAGCAGTTCTTC.

In this sample, this clonotype turned up once. One junction end disagrees with the germline gene, perhaps due to a read error. The chain is built from TRBV7-9 and TRBJ1-3, with TRBD1 as a possible D gene (6 bases). There are 15 residues in the CDR3. Per germline, CDR1 SEHNR and CDR2 FQNEAQ (reference sequence). This CDR3 is CASSLVGGSGDTIYF. The CDR3 DNA is TGTGCCAGCAGCTTAGTCGGGGGCTCTGGAGACACCATATATTTT.

There are many counts of this clonotype. The chain recombines TRBV24-1 with TRBJ2-2; D call uncertain. The V gene lost 0 bases and the J gene lost 3 bases, with 7 bases spanning the gap. The CDR3 totals 15 residues. The germline CDR1 and CDR2 sequences are KGHDR and SFDVKD. The CDR3 sequence: CATSDLGRDTGELFF. The CDR3 DNA reads TGTGCCACCAGTGATTTGGGACGAGACACCGGGGAGCTGTTTTTT.

This clonotype was seen repeatedly, ten times or more. This sequence joins TRBV7-2 and TRBJ2-1, with TRBD2 identical over 8 bases. CDR1 and CDR2 from the germline V gene are SGHTA and FQGNSA. Trimming at V came to 0 bases and at J to 5 bases, leaving 3 bases not matched to a gene. CDR3 length: 15 amino acids. The CDR3 DNA reads TGTGCCAGCAGCTTAGCTGCGGGAGGTAACAATGAGCAGTTCTTC. Amino acid sequence: CASSLAAGGNNEQFF.

There are a few counts of this clonotype. The chain combines TRBV2 with TRBJ2-2; a weak D match, TRBD1 (6 bases). Trimming stripped 6 bases from V and 3 bases from J, with 23 bases between. CDR3 size: 18 residues. Germline V gene lookup returns CDR1 SNHLY and CDR2 FYNNEI. This CDR3 reads CASRTQGPEGWDTGELFF. As DNA, the CDR3 is TGTGCCAGCAGGACACAGGGTCCTGAGGGATGGGACACCGGGGAGCTGTTTTTT.

Many counts were recorded for this clonotype. The chain recombines TRBV20-1 with TRBJ2-5; 11 bases agree with TRBD2. Germline CDR1 and CDR2: DFQATT and SNEGSKA (reference sequence). CDR3 size: 15 residues. J was trimmed by 4 bases and V by 1 base; bases with no gene match: 5. CDR3 loop: CSARVRLAGRETQYF. Here the CDR3 DNA reads TGCAGTGCTAGAGTTCGACTAGCGGGAAGAGAGACCCAGTACTTC.

This clonotype was counted at least ten times. The rearrangement links TRBV7-2 to TRBJ1-5; D is perhaps TRBD1 (5 bases). Germline assignment: CDR1 SGHTA and CDR2 FQGNSA. The CDR3 is 15 residues long. Trimming removed 1 base from V and 8 bases from J, with 15 bases in between. CDR3 DNA: TGTGCCAGCAGCTTAGATGCAGGCATCAGGGAGCCCCAGCATTTT. Protein product: CASSLDAGIREPQHF.

This clonotype was observed at least ten times. This chain links TRBV20-1 with TRBJ1-6; D perhaps matches TRBD1 (5 bases). CDR3 length equals 16 residues. The germline CDR1 and CDR2 sequences are DFQATT and SNEGSKA (reference sequence). Trimming took 7 bases from V and 0 from J, leaving 16 bases between them. CDR3 DNA: TGCAGTGTTAGTAGGGGCCAAAGCTCCTATAATTCACCCCTCCACTTT. Its protein is CSVSRGQSSYNSPLHF.

This clonotype was seen at least ten times. The chain has TRBV5-1 and TRBJ2-2; D is uncertain. V lost 2 bases and J 2 bases, leaving 10 bases between the germline ends. Germline values: CDR1 SGHRS, CDR2 YFSETQ. The CDR3 is made up of 15 amino acids. CDR3 sequence (DNA): TGCGCCAGCAGCTTATCCAACATAAACACCGGGGAGCTGTTTTTT. This gives the protein CASSLSNINTGELFF. The variable domain in full, with the rest retrieved from reference TRBV5-1 and TRBJ2-2, is KAGVTQTPRYLIKTRGQQVTLSCSPISGHRSVSWYQQTPGQGLQFLFEYFSETQRNKGNFPGRFSGRQFSNSRSEMNVSTLELGDSALYLCASSLSNINTGELFFGEGSRLTVL.

This clonotype was detected ten times or more. The genes are TRBV9 and TRBJ1-2; no definite D call. V lost 7 bases and J lost 10, with 5 bases in between. Germline loops: CDR1 SGDLS, CDR2 YYNGEE. The length of the CDR3 is 8 residues. The CDR3 protein is CASGPYTF. In nucleotides, the CDR3 is TGTGCCAGCGGGCCCTACACCTTC.

V usage is TRBV6-1 and J usage is TRBJ1-1; 10 bases match TRBD1. The CDR3 consists of 16 residues. The V gene's germline CDR1 is MNHNS and CDR2 SASEGT. Trimming at V came to 5 bases and at J to 0 bases, leaving 6 bases not matched to a gene. The CDR3 DNA reads as TGTGCCAGCAGTATGACAGGGGGCGTGATGAACACTGAAGCTTTCTTT. Translated: CASSMTGGVMNTEAFF.

This clonotype was counted at least ten times. This chain links TRBV5-1 with TRBJ2-3, with 10 bases fitting TRBD2. J gave up 3 bases and V 0 bases, and 4 bases lay outside the gene matches. The CDR3 spans 16 residues. Germline V lookup: CDR1 SGHRS, CDR2 YFSETQ. In DNA form, the CDR3 reads TGCGCCAGCAGCTTGGGAGGGACTAGCGCTACAGATACGCAGTATTTT. It specifies CASSLGGTSATDTQYF.

This clonotype occurred a few times. The chain has TRBV7-6 and TRBJ2-1; 12 bases align to TRBD1. CDR3 length: 19 amino acids. With V trimmed by 5 bases and J by 1 base, 12 bases remained unmatched. Germline CDR1 SGHVS, CDR2 FNYEAQ. The CDR3 reads CASSLPGQGAVISYNEQFF. The CDR3 coding sequence is TGTGCCAGCAGCCTCCCGGGACAGGGGGCTGTTATTTCCTACAATGAGCAGTTCTTC.